These T cell receptor beta chains were read from a single sample in a study of cytomegalovirus exposure and HLA in healthy donors. The assay was immunoSEQ multiplex PCR, and TCRdb's table has in-frame clones only and misses some. This table has some 110,000 clones, approximately 70% appearing once. Sequenced material: PBMCs. Receptors originate from a woman under 40 in good health and CMV-seronegative. Both conserved end residues are part of each CDR3. The order of the fields is V gene, J gene, clone size, D gene, CDR3 DNA, CDR3 protein. D genes are given only for firm matches. Clone size, where shown, is once, few, many, or a class for clones that have expanded.

TRBV5-1	TRBJ1-1	.	.	TGCGCCAGCAGCTACTCCCAGGGGTCGAAGGCTGAAGCTTTCTTT	CASSYSQGSKAEAFF
TRBV18	TRBJ1-2	few	TRBD1	TGTGCCAGCTCACCAGAGTCCACCGGGACAGGGTATGGCTACACCTTC	CASSPESTGTGYGYTF
TRBV28	TRBJ2-1	.	.	TGTGCCAGCAGCCCCCTGGGGCAGGGCAATGAGCAGTTCTTC	CASSPLGQGNEQFF
TRBV7-2	TRBJ1-6	.	TRBD1	TGTGCCAGCAGCTCGGGACAGGCCCTCAATTCACCCCTCCACTTT	CASSSGQALNSPLHF
TRBV5-6	TRBJ2-5	.	TRBD2	TGTGCCAGCAGCTTGAAGTCTTCTAGCGGGTTACAAGAGACCCAGTACTTC	CASSLKSSSGLQETQYF
TRBV4-3	TRBJ2-1	.	TRBD2	TGCGCCAGCAGCCAAGATCTGGCGGGGGGGCCCTACAATGAGCAGTTCTTC	CASSQDLAGGPYNEQFF
TRBV29-1	TRBJ1-2	.	.	TGCAGCGTTGATGCCCCGGATCGGGTAGGCTACACCTTC	CSVDAPDRVGYTF
TRBV7-2	TRBJ1-5	.	TRBD1	TGTGCCAGTGGGGGACAGGGGGCCCAGCATTTT	CASGGQGAQHF
TRBV7-2	TRBJ2-6	.	TRBD2	TGTGCCAGCAGCGGAACCGGGACTATCTCTGGGGCCAACGTCCTGACTTTC	CASSGTGTISGANVLTF
TRBV5-1	TRBJ1-2	.	TRBD1	TGCGCCAGCAGCTTCGGTGCTGGACAGGGCTATGGCTACACCTTC	CASSFGAGQGYGYTF
TRBV11-3	TRBJ1-2	.	.	TGTGCCAGCAGCTCCCTTCACAGCGAAGCTAGCGGCTACACCTTC	CASSSLHSEASGYTF
TRBV4-2	TRBJ1-6	.	TRBD1	TGTGCCAGCAGCCATCCCCAGGGACAGGGTGAACCGTCACCCCTCCACTTT	CASSHPQGQGEPSPLHF
TRBV4-2	TRBJ1-2	.	TRBD1	TGTGCCAGCAGCCAAGACCGACAGGGTAGGTTTAGGAATGGCTACACCTTC	CASSQDRQGRFRNGYTF
TRBV27	TRBJ2-2	.	TRBD1	TGTGCCAGCAGGGACAGGGGGTATTCCGGGGAGCTGTTTTTT	CASRDRGYSGELFF
TRBV30	TRBJ1-2	.	.	TGTGCCTGGAGCCCTGACAGTATATATGGCTACACCTTC	CAWSPDSIYGYTF
TRBV29-1	TRBJ2-3	.	.	TGCAGCGTCCCTAGAGGGTGGTCGGCAGATACGCAGTATTTT	CSVPRGWSADTQYF
TRBV30	TRBJ1-2	.	.	TGTGCCTGGAGCGGTGGAGGGACGTATGGCTACACCTTC	CAWSGGGTYGYTF
TRBV27	TRBJ2-5	.	.	TGTGCCAGCAGTTTCCTCCAAGAGACCCAGTACTTC	CASSFLQETQYF